This T cell receptor beta chain emerged from a study of a mutant IDH1 vaccine in newly diagnosed glioma. Across the whole study: During weeks 1, 3, 5, 7, 11, 15, 19 and 23, patients received eight vaccinations. Vaccinations were initiated 4-6 weeks following radiotherapy alone, or were given together with temozolomide cycles.

Stated time point: week 5, during vaccination. Topical imiquimod was applied with each vaccine dose, which held 300 ug of mutant IDH1 20-mer peptide. The CDR3 totals 15 residues. V was pared by 0 bases and J by 0 bases, with 7 bases between. Germline CDR1 SGHRS, CDR2 YFSETQ. Of note for this clone: Its specificity is unknown.

Sequencing was performed with immunoSEQ multiplex PCR; in TCRdb, only in-frame clones are kept and a portion is missing. The sample holds tens of thousands of clones, about four fifths seen once. The rearrangement uses TRBV5-1 and TRBJ1-5; D remains unclear. This receptor was taken from a man aged 45 to 65 with glioma. The source material was PBMCs, sampled from a glioma patient whose treatment included an IDH1 peptide vaccine. This chain's CDR3 is CASSLGGTSNQPQHF. The CDR3 DNA reads TGCGCCAGCAGCTTGGGGGGAACTAGCAATCAGCCCCAGCATTTT.